These 15 T cell receptor beta chains share one sample of origin, sequenced in a study of cytomegalovirus exposure and HLA in healthy donors. Primers for the PCR totalled 60 Vbeta and 13 Jbeta. The table came from immunoSEQ multiplex PCR; TCRdb's copy has only in-frame clones and leaves some out. The sample gives nearly 110,000 clones, more than 70% of which show up once; roughly 2.5% is in the top ten. The material sequenced was PBMCs. The receptors originated from a man in his forties in good health and CMV-seronegative.

V and J are TRBV7-2 and TRBJ1-6, with TRBD1 matching 8 bases. Trimming cost V 8 bases and J 9 bases; bases outside gene matches: 9. The CDR3 contains 14 residues. CDR1 and CDR2 from the germline V gene are SGHTA and FQGNSA. CDR3 in amino acids: CASGPAGGGSPLHF. CDR3 sequence (DNA): TGTGCCAGCGGCCCCGCAGGGGGCGGTTCACCCCTCCACTTT.

The gene calls are TRBV5-1 and TRBJ2-6, with D perhaps matching TRBD1 (7 bases). Trimming left V 3 bases short and J 1 base short, with 14 bases between. This CDR3 spans 17 amino acids. Germline V gene lookup returns CDR1 SGHRS and CDR2 YFSETQ. The CDR3 nucleotides read TGCGCCAGCAGCTCTGGAGGGGGCCCATCTGGGGCCAACGTCCTGACTTTC. Translated: CASSSGGGPSGANVLTF.

On this clone itself: Germline and junction disagree at one end, which may indicate a read error. The chain uses TRBV7-9 and TRBJ1-1; the D gene is possibly TRBD1 (6 bases). The CDR3 runs to 14 residues. The germline V gene has CDR1 SEHNR and CDR2 FQNEAQ (reference sequence). The CDR3 nucleotides read TGTTCCAGCAGCATGGCGGGGGGCGACACTGAAGCTTTCTTT. This sequence encodes CSSSMAGGDTEAFF.

V gene TRBV9 combines with J gene TRBJ2-5; 9 nucleotides line up with TRBD2. This CDR3 contains 14 residues. The trim removed 3 bases at V and 1 base at J, leaving 1 base unmatched. From germline, CDR1 is SGDLS and CDR2 YYNGEE. This CDR3 reads CASSERGAQETQYF. For the CDR3, the DNA is TGTGCCAGCAGCGAGCGGGGGGCCCAAGAGACCCAGTACTTC.

The rearrangement joins TRBV27 to TRBJ1-1; possible D gene TRBD1, 6 bases. CDR3 length: 14 amino acids. The germline V and J ends were trimmed by 6 bases and 4 bases, with 15 bases remaining between them. Germline CDR1 and CDR2: MNHEY and SMNVEV (reference sequence). CDR3 sequence (DNA): TGTGCCAGCAGGACCCGGCAGGGGAGCACTGAAGCTTTCTTT. As protein: CASRTRQGSTEAFF.

V and J are TRBV6-1 and TRBJ2-7, with D maybe TRBD2 (6 bases). CDR3 length equals 14 residues. Per the germline V gene, CDR1 is MNHNS and CDR2 is SASEGT. Deletions cut 3 bases from V and 6 bases from J, with 15 bases between. The chain's CDR3 is CASSEDLARLEQYF. The CDR3 nucleotides are TGTGCCAGCAGTGAGGACCTAGCGCGGCTCGAGCAGTACTTC.

The rearrangement links TRBV5-1 to TRBJ2-5; 7 nucleotides agree with TRBD1. Per germline, CDR1 SGHRS and CDR2 YFSETQ. V lost 4 bases and J lost 1; bases outside the gene matches: 7. CDR3 length equals 15 residues. The CDR3 DNA sequence: TGCGCCAGCAGCCTATACGGGGACAGCCAAGAGACCCAGTACTTC. This gives the protein CASSLYGDSQETQYF.

This rearrangement joins TRBV5-6 to TRBJ2-3; weak D call: TRBD2 (5 bases). V lost 2 bases and J lost 2, with 12 bases in between. The germline V gene has CDR1 SGHDT and CDR2 YYEEEE. The CDR3 consists of 15 residues. This CDR3 is CASSFERTYTDTQYF. The CDR3 DNA reads as TGTGCCAGCAGCTTCGAGCGGACCTACACAGATACGCAGTATTTT.

The chain links TRBV9 to TRBJ1-1, with 8 positions matching TRBD1. CDR1 and CDR2 (germline): SGDLS, YYNGEE. This CDR3 spans 14 amino acids. V gave up 4 bases and J gave up 11 bases; unmatched junction bases: 13. The CDR3 DNA follows: TGTGCCAGCAGCCCCCGTCCTGGACAGGGTGAGGCTTTCTTT. Its protein is CASSPRPGQGEAFF.

The genes are TRBV6-1 and TRBJ2-3, with 8 bases lining up with TRBD2. V gave up 3 bases and J gave up 2 bases; unmatched junction bases: 13. The CDR3 length is 18 residues. From germline, CDR1 is MNHNS and CDR2 SASEGT. DNA of the CDR3: TGTGCCAGCAGTGACAGGAGGTCCGGGGGGGATTACACAGATACGCAGTATTTT. Protein product: CASSDRRSGGDYTDTQYF.

This chain joins TRBV7-6 and TRBJ2-5, with 7 bases matching TRBD2. V gave up 2 bases and J gave up 2 bases; unmatched junction bases: 8. The CDR3 has 16 residues. Germline CDR1 and CDR2: SGHVS and FNYEAQ. The CDR3 nucleotides are TGTGCCAGCAGCTTATTCTCCTGGGGGGGGCAAGAGACCCAGTACTTC. This encodes CASSLFSWGGQETQYF.

The rearrangement uses TRBV5-1 and TRBJ1-1; D gene uncertain. Germline V gene data show CDR1 as SGHRS and CDR2 as YFSETQ. Trimming took off 2 bases at V and 5 bases at J, with 16 bases between the two ends. The CDR3 runs 15 residues. This CDR3 reads CASSLDGSSGTEAFF. CDR3 nucleotide sequence: TGCGCCAGCAGCTTAGATGGGAGTTCGGGGACTGAAGCTTTCTTT. Looking up the rest from reference TRBV5-1 and TRBJ1-1 gives the full variable domain: KAGVTQTPRYLIKTRGQQVTLSCSPISGHRSVSWYQQTPGQGLQFLFEYFSETQRNKGNFPGRFSGRQFSNSRSEMNVSTLELGDSALYLCASSLDGSSGTEAFFGQGTRLTVV.

The gene calls are TRBV7-7 and TRBJ1-5, with a weak D call TRBD1 (5 bases). The CDR3 is made up of 17 amino acids. Per germline, CDR1 SSHAT and CDR2 FNYEAQ (reference sequence). V lost 2 bases, J lost 0 bases, and 14 bases lay in between. CDR3 in DNA: TGTGCCAGCAGCTTATCTACAGGACACCGTAGCAATCAGCCCCAGCATTTT. Its translation is CASSLSTGHRSNQPQHF.

J is TRBJ1-2 and V is TRBV29-1; TRBD1 aligns across 8 bases. CDR1 SQVTM and CDR2 ANQGSEA come from the germline V gene. The junction had 5 bases not matched to a gene; V was cut back by 3 bases and J by 5 bases. The CDR3 runs to 13 residues. The CDR3 sequence is CSVETGDGYGYTF. The CDR3, as DNA: TGCAGCGTTGAGACAGGGGACGGGTATGGCTACACCTTC.

V is TRBV29-1 and J is TRBJ2-7; TRBD1 matches 8 bases. Germline V gives CDR1 SQVTM, CDR2 ANQGSEA. The CDR3 contains 12 residues. J gave up 7 bases and V 1 base, and 3 bases lay outside the gene matches. CDR3 nucleotide sequence: TGCAGCGTTGAAGTGGGACAGGTAGAGCAGTACTTC. Translating gives CSVEVGQVEQYF.